This entry lists 18 T cell receptor beta chains sequenced from one sample in a study of technical replicates of blood from four donors. The protocol was immunoSEQ multiplex PCR, while the TCRdb copy is restricted to in-frame clones and leaves out a portion. The sample holds more than 60,000 clones, more than 75% seen once. Specimen: PBMCs. These receptors were obtained from a human donor in good health. Some clones in this sample may be carry-over from other donors' samples.

This rearrangement joins TRBV30 to TRBJ2-7; D unclear. There are 13 residues in the CDR3. The V gene lost 3 bases and the J gene lost 0 bases, with 9 bases spanning the gap. CDR1 GTSNPN and CDR2 SVGIG come from the germline V gene (reference sequence). The CDR3 coding sequence is TGTGCCTGGAGACGGCAGGCCTCCTACGAGCAGTACTTC. This sequence encodes CAWRRQASYEQYF.

This clone has a single count. The rearrangement links TRBV29-1 to TRBJ1-2; D is perhaps TRBD1 (6 bases). The V gene's germline CDR1 is SQVTM and CDR2 ANQGSEA. Between the trimmed V and J ends, which lost 4 bases and 4 bases, there was a span of 10 bases. This CDR3 is 12 amino acids long. The CDR3 protein is CSVAQGGYGYTF. CDR3 nucleotides: TGCAGCGTTGCACAGGGTGGCTATGGCTACACCTTC.

The rearrangement joins TRBV5-1 to TRBJ2-3; 15 nucleotides line up with TRBD2. CDR3 length equals 18 residues. Germline trimming cut 2 bases from V and 7 bases from J; bases unmatched to any gene: 11. CDR1 SGHRS and CDR2 YFSETQ come from the germline V gene. This chain's CDR3 is CASSFPGSGTSGGYTQYF. CDR3 sequence (DNA): TGCGCCAGCAGCTTCCCCGGCTCCGGGACTAGCGGGGGGTATACGCAGTATTTT.

This chain links TRBV29-1 with TRBJ2-3; maybe TRBD2 (6 bases). This CDR3 comprises 10 residues. V lost 4 bases to trimming and J lost 9 bases, with 8 bases between them. Per germline, CDR1 SQVTM and CDR2 ANQGSEA. For the CDR3, the DNA is TGCAGCGTTGGGGAGGAGACGCAGTATTTT. Amino acids: CSVGEETQYF.

The chain links TRBV2 to TRBJ2-3; 12 nucleotides match TRBD2. The V gene's germline CDR1 is SNHLY and CDR2 FYNNEI. The CDR3 is 19 amino acids. J was trimmed by 0 bases and V by 6 bases; bases with no gene match: 13. CDR3 loop: CASREMVTSGSISTDTQYF. CDR3 bases: TGTGCCAGCAGAGAGATGGTGACTAGCGGGAGTATCAGCACAGATACGCAGTATTTT.

The genes are TRBV15 and TRBJ2-5; 7 nucleotides line up with TRBD2. V lost 3 bases to trimming and J lost 4 bases; unmatched junction nucleotides: 2. Germline lookup yields CDR1 LNHNV and CDR2 YYDKDF (reference sequence). CDR3 length: 13 amino acids. The CDR3: CATSRSGTETQYF. CDR3 coding DNA: TGTGCCACCAGCAGGAGCGGGACAGAGACCCAGTACTTC.

The chain uses TRBV6-5 and TRBJ2-1; 11 nucleotides agree with TRBD2. CDR3 length: 15 residues. Germline values: CDR1 MNHEY, CDR2 SVGAGI. The J segment lost 5 bases and the V segment lost 5 bases, leaving 5 bases of the junction unmatched. CDR3 sequence (DNA): TGTGCCAGCAGTCCGGGACTAGCGGTTGACAATGAGCAGTTCTTC. Encoded protein: CASSPGLAVDNEQFF.

CDR3 sequence reads: CASSSEGQTHSPLHF. CDR3 in DNA: TGTGCCAGCTCCTCAGAGGGACAGACTCATTCACCCCTCCACTTT. This chain uses TRBV6-5 with TRBJ1-6, with 7 bases fitting TRBD1. Looked up from germline, CDR1 is MNHEY and CDR2 is SVGAGI. The CDR3 consists of 15 residues. After removal of 8 bases from V and 8 bases from J, the junction contained 12 bases not matched to a gene.

The gene calls are TRBV7-6 and TRBJ2-1; D might be TRBD2 (6 bases). The germline V and J ends were trimmed by 3 bases and 7 bases, with 10 bases remaining between them. Germline-derived CDR1 and CDR2 are SGHVS and FNYEAQ. The CDR3 is 13 amino acids. CDR3 sequence: CASSFGGRNEQFF. The CDR3, as DNA: TGTGCCAGCAGCTTCGGGGGTAGGAATGAGCAGTTCTTC.

This chain links TRBV7-2 with TRBJ2-7; TRBD1 agrees at 12 bases. Germline trimming cut 5 bases from V and 5 bases from J; bases unmatched to any gene: 13. The CDR3 loop spans 17 amino acids. Germline-derived CDR1 and CDR2 are SGHTA and FQGNSA. This chain's CDR3 is CASSPPGGGTGGHEQYF. The CDR3, as DNA: TGTGCCAGCAGCCCTCCTGGGGGGGGGACAGGGGGCCACGAGCAGTACTTC.

The rearrangement links TRBV19 to TRBJ2-3; 7 nucleotides match TRBD1. CDR1 is LNHDA, CDR2 SQIVND, per germline (reference sequence). V was pared by 8 bases and J by 2 bases, with 7 bases of the junction left unmatched. This CDR3 is built from 14 residues. The CDR3 sequence: CASSRGTDTDTQYF. The CDR3 region has the DNA TGTGCCAGTTCCAGGGGGACAGACACAGATACGCAGTATTTT.

This clone appeared a single time. This chain joins TRBV7-4 and TRBJ2-1; D unresolved. The CDR3 length is 17 residues. Deletions cut 1 base from V and 5 bases from J, with 18 bases between. CDR1 and CDR2 from the germline V gene are SGHVT and SQSDAQ. The CDR3 nucleotides read TGTGCCAGCAGCTTAGTAGCAGTTTTCGGTATCCACAATGAGCAGTTCTTC. This gives the protein CASSLVAVFGIHNEQFF. Supplemented by reference TRBV7-4 and TRBJ2-1, the full variable domain reads GAGVSQSPRYKVAKRGRDVALRCDSISGHVTLYWYRQTLGQGSEVLTYSQSDAQRDKSGRPSGRFSAERPERSVSTLKIQRTEQGDSAVYLCASSLVAVFGIHNEQFFGPGTRLTVL.

The gene calls are TRBV7-3 and TRBJ2-5, with 12 bases lining up with TRBD2. V lost 5 bases, J lost 0 bases, and 10 bases stayed unmatched. The CDR3 is made up of 18 amino acids. Germline assignment: CDR1 SGHTA and CDR2 FQGTGA. For the CDR3, the DNA is TGTGCCAGCAGCCTACCTGGACTAGCGGGGTCGTACCAAGAGACCCAGTACTTC. The encoded protein is CASSLPGLAGSYQETQYF.

V usage is TRBV6-5 and J usage is TRBJ1-5, with TRBD1 matching 9 bases. Germline V gene data show CDR1 as MNHEY and CDR2 as SVGAGI. The length of the CDR3 is 15 residues. Unmatched junction bases numbered 8, after V lost 6 bases and J lost 5 bases. CDR3 sequence (DNA): TGTGCCAGCAGCCAGCCGGGACAGGGCGATCAGCCCCAGCATTTT. Translation gives CASSQPGQGDQPQHF.

The rearrangement uses TRBV7-3 and TRBJ2-1, with a tentative D call TRBD2 (5 bases). The CDR3 has 15 residues. Per germline, CDR1 SGHTA and CDR2 FQGTGA. Trimming pared 1 base from V and 4 bases from J, leaving 11 bases between. The CDR3 loop reads CASSLRPGTYNEQFF. As DNA, the CDR3 is TGTGCCAGCAGCTTAAGACCGGGAACTTACAATGAGCAGTTCTTC.

The chain joins TRBV6-1 to TRBJ1-4, with D possibly matching TRBD1 (5 bases). The germline CDR1 and CDR2 sequences are MNHNS and SASEGT. CDR3 size: 14 residues. V shed 1 base and J shed 4 bases, with 7 bases lying between them. The CDR3 DNA sequence: TGTGCCAGCAGTGAAGGGACACTTAATGAAAAACTGTTTTTT. Translating gives CASSEGTLNEKLFF.

This rearrangement joins TRBV30 to TRBJ2-7; D may be TRBD1 (5 bases). The germline V gene encodes CDR1 GTSNPN and CDR2 SVGIG (reference sequence). CDR3 length equals 13 residues. V was clipped by 3 bases and J by 4 bases, with 13 bases between them. CDR3 loop: CAWSAGNIYEQYF. The CDR3 DNA reads TGTGCCTGGAGCGCAGGGAATATTTACGAGCAGTACTTC.

This chain connects TRBV12-5 to TRBJ2-1; TRBD2 is a possible D gene (5 bases). With 9 bases removed from V and 6 bases from J, the gap between germline ends came to 12 bases. Germline V lookup: CDR1 LGHNT, CDR2 FRNRAP. The CDR3 has 12 amino acids. CDR3 nucleotide sequence: TGTGCTAGCGGAAAGCGGAGCAATGAGCAGTTCTTC. This encodes CASGKRSNEQFF.